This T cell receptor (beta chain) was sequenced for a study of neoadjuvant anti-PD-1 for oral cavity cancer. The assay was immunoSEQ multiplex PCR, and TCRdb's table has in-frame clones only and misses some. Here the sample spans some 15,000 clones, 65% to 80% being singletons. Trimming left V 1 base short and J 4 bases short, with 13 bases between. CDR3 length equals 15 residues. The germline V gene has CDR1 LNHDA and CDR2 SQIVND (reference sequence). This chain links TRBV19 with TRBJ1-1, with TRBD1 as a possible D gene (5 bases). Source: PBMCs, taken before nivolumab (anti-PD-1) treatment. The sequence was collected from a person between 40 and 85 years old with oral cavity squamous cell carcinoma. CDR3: CASSIGVRAGTEAFF. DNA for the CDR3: TGTGCCAGTAGTATAGGCGTCAGGGCGGGCACTGAAGCTTTCTTT.